Following are 18 T cell receptor beta chains from one sample sequenced in a study of blood T cell repertoires in COVID-19. TCRdb keeps only in-frame clones here, not all; method: immunoSEQ multiplex PCR. This sample carries more than 100,000 clones, about 80% of them seen once, and the ten largest clones take approximately 16%. What was sequenced was peripheral blood. Every receptor here comes from a man aged 55 to 70 with active or convalescent COVID-19.

V and J are TRBV18 and TRBJ2-1, with 10 bases matching TRBD2. The CDR3 spans 16 residues. CDR1 is KGHSH, CDR2 LQKENI, per germline. V trimming: 2 bases; J trimming: 9 bases; junction bases outside the gene matches: 10. The CDR3 nucleotides read TGTGCCAGCTCACCAAAGGCGGTAGCGGGAGGAGGTGAGCAGTTCTTC. It specifies CASSPKAVAGGGEQFF.

The chain employs TRBV5-4 and TRBJ2-2, with 10 bases identical to TRBD2. The length of the CDR3 is 17 residues. The V gene's germline CDR1 is SGHNT and CDR2 YYREEE (reference sequence). Trimming at V came to 5 bases and at J to 6 bases, leaving 13 bases not matched to a gene. The CDR3 DNA sequence: TGTGCCAGCAGACCCGGGGCTAGCGGGAGTGGGGCCGGGGAGCTGTTTTTT. Encoded protein: CASRPGASGSGAGELFF.

The CDR3 reads CASSLGGASQYEQYF. CDR3 DNA: TGCGCCAGCAGCCTTGGGGGGGCCAGCCAATACGAGCAGTACTTC. V and J are TRBV4-3 and TRBJ2-7, with D perhaps TRBD2 (7 bases). CDR1 and CDR2 (germline): LGHNA, YSLEER. CDR3 length: 15 amino acids. The V end was cut by 4 bases, the J end by 4 bases, with 17 bases between.

The chain employs TRBV2 and TRBJ2-3; 15 nucleotides line up with TRBD2. The V gene end was trimmed by 3 bases and the J gene end by 0 bases; junction bases not matched to a gene: 4. This CDR3 has 18 residues. Germline V gene sequence: CDR1 SNHLY, CDR2 FYNNEI. CDR3 DNA sequence: TGTGCCAGCAGTGAGGGACTAGCGGGAGGCACTAGCACAGATACGCAGTATTTT. Amino acid sequence: CASSEGLAGGTSTDTQYF.

This rearrangement joins TRBV18 to TRBJ2-3, with D possibly TRBD1 on 6 matching bases. V was clipped by 4 bases and J by 5 bases, with 10 bases between them. The germline V gene encodes CDR1 KGHSH and CDR2 LQKENI. This CDR3 contains 13 residues. Here the CDR3 DNA reads TGTGCCAGCTCACTCCAAGGGGGAGATACGCAGTATTTT. Protein sequence: CASSLQGGDTQYF.

This chain joins TRBV7-9 and TRBJ1-1; D unresolved. This CDR3 is built from 11 residues. The germline CDR1 and CDR2 sequences are SEHNR and FQNEAQ (reference sequence). V was clipped by 4 bases and J by 11 bases, with 11 bases between them. The DNA for the CDR3 is TGTGCCAGCAGCTCGGAGGGTTCGGCTTTCTTT. Protein product: CASSSEGSAFF. The full variable domain, its missing parts supplied by reference TRBV7-9 and TRBJ1-1, is DTGVSQNPRHKITKRGQNVTFRCDPISEHNRLYWYRQTLGQGPEFLTYFQNEAQLEKSRLLSDRFSAERPKGSFSTLEIQRTEQGDSAMYLCASSSEGSAFFGQGTRLTVV.

This chain uses TRBV28 with TRBJ2-2; TRBD1 is a possible D gene (6 bases). The CDR3 contains 19 residues. Per the germline V gene, CDR1 is MDHEN and CDR2 is SYDVKM. Trimming cost V 5 bases and J 1 base, with 23 bases left between them. The CDR3 reads CASSRRVILGALNTGELFF. CDR3 in DNA: TGTGCCAGCAGTCGACGAGTGATTTTGGGGGCTTTGAACACCGGGGAGCTGTTTTTT.

The rearrangement joins TRBV27 to TRBJ2-7; 9 positions agree with TRBD1. The CDR3 has 16 amino acids. Germline V gives CDR1 MNHEY, CDR2 SMNVEV (reference sequence). V lost 7 bases, J lost 4 bases, and 14 bases stayed unmatched. Here the CDR3 reads CASTIARDRVIYEQYF. CDR3 nucleotide sequence: TGTGCCAGCACCATTGCCCGGGACAGGGTAATTTACGAGCAGTACTTC.

The chain has TRBV5-4 and TRBJ2-2; D is possibly TRBD2 (5 bases). Trimming removed 4 bases at V and 7 bases at J, with 20 bases between. The CDR3 loop spans 16 amino acids. Germline V gives CDR1 SGHNT, CDR2 YYREEE (reference sequence). CDR3 residues: CASSPRVPGMIGELFF. The CDR3 nucleotides are TGTGCCAGCAGCCCGAGGGTTCCGGGGATGATCGGGGAGCTGTTTTTT.

V and J are TRBV7-9 and TRBJ2-1; 13 nucleotides match TRBD2. V dropped 6 bases and J dropped 5; count of bases not matched to a gene: 10. Germline values: CDR1 SEHNR, CDR2 FQNEAQ (reference sequence). The CDR3 extends over 17 amino acids. CDR3 coding DNA: TGTGCCAGCAGTCGTCTTTTACTAGCGGGAGGGCACAATGAGCAGTTCTTC. Its protein is CASSRLLLAGGHNEQFF.

This rearrangement joins TRBV5-6 to TRBJ2-7; 7 bases match TRBD2. The trim removed 5 bases at V and 1 base at J, leaving 9 bases unmatched. Germline CDR1 reads SGHDT; CDR2 reads YYEEEE. This CDR3 has 15 amino acids. The CDR3 sequence is CASSRGGRGSYEQYF. CDR3 nucleotides: TGTGCCAGCAGTAGGGGCGGGAGAGGTTCCTACGAGCAGTACTTC.

The chain joins TRBV4-2 to TRBJ1-4; tentatively, D is TRBD1 (5 bases). CDR1 is LGHNA and CDR2 is YNFKEQ in the germline V gene. V was clipped by 8 bases and J by 0 bases, with 10 bases between them. The CDR3 runs 14 residues. The CDR3 reads CASSDSATNEKLFF. The CDR3 DNA follows: TGTGCCAGCTCAGACAGTGCAACTAATGAAAAACTGTTTTTT.

The V gene is TRBV29-1, the J gene TRBJ1-5; perhaps TRBD1 as D (6 bases). V shed 6 bases and J shed 1 base, with 10 bases lying between them. Germline V lookup: CDR1 SQVTM, CDR2 ANQGSEA. This CDR3 comprises 13 residues. The CDR3 nucleotides read TGCAGCGTAGCCGGGACAAGCAATCAGCCCCAGCATTTT. Encoded protein: CSVAGTSNQPQHF.

This sequence joins TRBV15 and TRBJ2-5, with D possibly matching TRBD1 (5 bases). The V gene lost 3 bases and the J gene lost 5 bases, with 13 bases spanning the gap. The V gene's germline CDR1 is LNHNV and CDR2 YYDKDF (reference sequence). The CDR3 has 14 amino acids. CDR3 DNA: TGTGCCACCAGCAGGGATCAGGGTCCGGAGACCCAGTACTTC. It is translated as CATSRDQGPETQYF.

The rearrangement joins TRBV9 to TRBJ1-2; possible D gene TRBD1, 5 bases. With 0 bases removed from V and 3 bases from J, the gap between germline ends came to 12 bases. Germline CDR1 SGDLS, CDR2 YYNGEE. This CDR3 has 15 residues. The CDR3 sequence: CASSVESRVDYGYTF. The CDR3 DNA follows: TGTGCCAGCAGCGTAGAGAGCAGGGTGGACTATGGCTACACCTTC. The full variable domain, with the rest looked up from reference TRBV9 and TRBJ1-2, is DSGVTQTPKHLITATGQRVTLRCSPRSGDLSVYWYQQSLDQGLQFLIQYYNGEERAKGNILERFSAQQFPDLHSELNLSSLELGDSALYFCASSVESRVDYGYTFGSGTRLTVV.

V and J are TRBV19 and TRBJ1-2, with D possibly TRBD1 on 6 matching bases. Germline CDR1 is LNHDA and CDR2 is SQIVND (reference sequence). Trimming cost V 0 bases and J 3 bases, with 11 bases left between them. This CDR3 has 15 residues. CDR3 bases: TGTGCCAGTAGTATAGATATCGACAGGCACTATGGCTACACCTTC. It encodes CASSIDIDRHYGYTF.

The chain employs TRBV27 and TRBJ2-7; D is undetermined. V was cut by 5 bases and J by 4 bases, with 12 bases left in between. Germline-derived CDR1 and CDR2 are MNHEY and SMNVEV (reference sequence). This CDR3 comprises 13 residues. CDR3 loop: CASSPNIGYEQYF. DNA of the CDR3: TGTGCCAGCAGTCCAAACATCGGGTACGAGCAGTACTTC.

The chain has TRBV7-8 and TRBJ2-7; D might be TRBD1 (5 bases). The CDR3 sequence is 14 residues long. The germline V gene has CDR1 SGHVS and CDR2 FQNEAQ. The germline V and J ends were trimmed by 1 base and 6 bases, with 13 bases remaining between them. CDR3 bases: TGTGCCAGCAGCTTAGTGGGGCCGGCAGGCGAGCAGTACTTC. Translated: CASSLVGPAGEQYF.